The entry below describes one TCR beta chain. The antigen is not known. Method: immunoSEQ multiplex PCR; TCRdb's copy keeps in-frame clones and lacks some. The sample lists some 100,000 clones; about 86% were seen once. The sample is drawn from a study of T cell responses to AZD1222 COVID-19 vaccine. Trimming took 5 bases from V and 5 from J, leaving 18 bases between them. The germline V gene has CDR1 SEHNR and CDR2 FQNEAQ (reference sequence). The CDR3 contains 16 residues. Whole-study findings and limits: Baseline testing showed seropositivity in only five to seven AZD1222 recipients.

The receptor was isolated from an adult in good health. The chain combines TRBV7-9 with TRBJ2-2; maybe TRBD1 (5 bases). The sequencing here drew on peripheral blood, taken on day 0 of AZD1222 vaccination. The DNA of the CDR3 is TGTGCCAGCAGCCCCGGACAAGGAATGGGGACCGGGGAGCTGTTTTTT. It specifies CASSPGQGMGTGELFF.